The 5 T cell receptor beta chains below all came from one sample that was sequenced in a study of blood T cell repertoires in COVID-19. TCRdb's copy holds only in-frame clones and misses some; the assay was immunoSEQ multiplex PCR. The table has about 480,000 clones, 88% seen once; the top ten hold 8% to 9.5%. The specimen was PBMCs or T cells enriched from blood (not recorded which). These receptors were collected from a woman aged 60-70 years who had recovered from COVID-19.

The chain recombines TRBV6-5 with TRBJ2-3, with TRBD1 matching 10 bases. Germline loops: CDR1 MNHEY, CDR2 SVGAGI. After removal of 6 bases from V and 6 bases from J, the junction contained 9 bases not matched to a gene. The CDR3 is made up of 15 amino acids. The CDR3 bases are TGTGCCAGCAGAAGACAGGGGGCTGGCCGGGATACGCAGTATTTT. Translating it yields CASRRQGAGRDTQYF.

The rearrangement links TRBV3-1 (or the pseudogene TRBV3-2) to TRBJ1-6; TRBD1 aligns across 12 bases. Per the germline V gene, CDR1 is LGHDT and CDR2 is YNNKEL (reference sequence). The V gene end was trimmed by 4 bases and the J gene end by 10 bases; junction bases not matched to a gene: 8. CDR3 length: 16 residues. Here the CDR3 reads CASSPLGQGALSPLHF. The CDR3 bases are TGTGCCAGCAGCCCGCTGGGACAGGGGGCTCTCTCACCCCTCCACTTT.

For the CDR3, the DNA is TGTGCCAGCAGTGATACGGGTACCTATGAGCAGTTCTTC. The encoded protein is CASSDTGTYEQFF. V is TRBV6-1 and J is TRBJ2-1; D unresolved. The V gene's germline CDR1 is MNHNS and CDR2 SASEGT. V lost 3 bases and J lost 8, with 11 bases in between. This CDR3 is built from 13 residues.

V and J are TRBV30 and TRBJ2-1; D is possibly TRBD2 (5 bases). Germline CDR1 reads GTSNPN; CDR2 reads SVGIG (reference sequence). V was cut by 8 bases and J by 4 bases, with 9 bases left in between. CDR3 size: 11 residues. The CDR3: CARRGYNEQFF. The CDR3 DNA reads as TGTGCCCGACGGGGTTACAATGAGCAGTTCTTC. Variable domain in full (rest from reference TRBV30 and TRBJ2-1): SQTIHQWPATLVQPVGSPLSLECTVEGTSNPNLYWYRQAAGRGLQLLFYSVGIGQISSEVPQNLSASRPQDRQFILSSKKLLLSDSGFYLCARRGYNEQFFGPGTRLTVL.

The chain carries TRBV7-9 and TRBJ1-3; tentative D call: TRBD1 (5 bases). The CDR3 length is 15 residues. Germline V gene sequence: CDR1 SEHNR, CDR2 FQNEAQ (reference sequence). Trimming pared 0 bases from V and 4 bases from J, leaving 10 bases between. The chain's CDR3 is CASSLAGGDGNTIYF. In DNA form, the CDR3 reads TGTGCCAGCAGCTTAGCGGGGGGTGACGGAAACACCATATATTTT.